Presented here are 20 T cell receptor beta chains from one specimen sequenced in a study of somatic mutations in cytotoxic T cells in rheumatoid arthritis (dated by TCRdb to about 2017). Library prep was done by the immunoSEQ multiplex PCR assay. What TCRdb holds here is the immuneACCESS table cut down to in-frame rearrangements. Part of the clones is not present; checked against another copy, under half of the missing clones reflect an unresolved V gene, and the others are unexplained. In this sample the table shows 12,000 to 15,000 clones, about nine tenths of which occur a single time. The ten largest clones capture 15% to 20% of the sample. The sample comprised CD4+ T cells sorted from blood. The receptors stem from a man between 65 and 79 years old with rheumatoid arthritis.

This clone was seen a few times. V usage is TRBV5-1 and J usage is TRBJ1-4, with 7 bases matching TRBD1. Looked up from germline, CDR1 is SGHRS and CDR2 is YFSETQ. The ends lost 1 base at V and 5 bases at J; junction bases unmatched: 2. The CDR3 sequence is 14 residues long. The DNA for the CDR3 is TGCGCCAGCAGCTTGAGGGACAGCAATGAAAAACTGTTTTTT. Translation: CASSLRDSNEKLFF.

This chain links TRBV28 with TRBJ1-2, with 10 bases fitting TRBD1. Trimming at V came to 3 bases and at J to 7 bases, leaving 5 bases not matched to a gene. CDR3 length: 14 residues. Germline CDR1 reads MDHEN; CDR2 reads SYDVKM. CDR3 nucleotides: TGTGCCAGCAGTTTCGACAGGGGGCAGGGTGGCTACACCTTC. This encodes CASSFDRGQGGYTF.

This chain links TRBV7-2 with TRBJ2-1, with 8 bases aligning to TRBD2. The trim removed 3 bases at V and 2 bases at J, leaving 3 bases unmatched. Germline values: CDR1 SGHTA, CDR2 FQGNSA. The CDR3 is made up of 15 amino acids. The CDR3 sequence is CASSLRGGPYNEQFF. Written as DNA, the CDR3 is TGTGCCAGCAGCTTGCGCGGGGGGCCCTACAATGAGCAGTTCTTC.

V usage is TRBV7-8 and J usage is TRBJ1-1, with a possible D match to TRBD1 (6 bases). Germline V CDR1 and CDR2: SGHVS, FQNEAQ. Deletions cut 4 bases from V and 4 bases from J, with 13 bases between. The length of the CDR3 is 14 residues. The CDR3 is CASSSRQGLTEAFF. The DNA for the CDR3 is TGTGCCAGCAGCTCTAGGCAGGGGCTCACTGAAGCTTTCTTT.

The V call is TRBV23-1, the J call TRBJ2-5; 8 positions match TRBD1. TRBV23-1 is an ORF, with its function uncertain. The CDR3 totals 19 residues. The V gene end was trimmed by 3 bases and the J gene end by 1 base; junction bases not matched to a gene: 16. The CDR3: CASSHSVRDRLRSQETQYF. The CDR3 coding sequence is TGCGCCAGCAGTCACTCCGTCCGGGACAGGTTAAGGTCCCAAGAGACCCAGTACTTC.

V gene TRBV7-2 combines with J gene TRBJ2-2, with TRBD1 matching 8 bases. V was pared by 1 base and J by 1 base, with 2 bases of the junction left unmatched. CDR1 is SGHTA, CDR2 FQGNSA, per germline. The CDR3 loop spans 16 amino acids. The CDR3 sequence is CASSLGGTGNTGELFF. In nucleotides, the CDR3 is TGTGCCAGCAGCTTAGGTGGGACAGGGAACACCGGGGAGCTGTTTTTT.

The chain recombines TRBV30 with TRBJ1-2; D is undetermined. CDR1 GTSNPN and CDR2 SVGIG come from the germline V gene (reference sequence). V was cut by 2 bases and J by 2 bases, with 3 bases left in between. This CDR3 is 11 amino acids long. The CDR3 DNA sequence: TGTGCCTGGAGTCAAAACTATGGCTACACCTTC. Protein sequence: CAWSQNYGYTF.

This chain connects TRBV20-1 to TRBJ1-3; D is unresolved. CDR1 is DFQATT, CDR2 SNEGSKA, per germline (reference sequence). V lost 3 bases and J lost 8, with 8 bases in between. The CDR3 covers 11 residues. CDR3 protein: CSASNPDTIYF. The CDR3 nucleotides are TGCAGTGCTAGCAATCCGGACACCATATATTTT.

The chain recombines TRBV11-3 with TRBJ1-6, with a weak D call TRBD1 (6 bases). The CDR3 length is 13 residues. Trimming pared 5 bases from V and 7 bases from J, leaving 9 bases between. Germline-derived CDR1 and CDR2 are SGHNT and YENEEA. The CDR3 nucleotides are TGTGCCAGCAGCGAGGGGGGGAATTCACCCCTCCACTTT. It yields the protein CASSEGGNSPLHF.

The chain's CDR3 is CSVGTSGGVETQYF. The CDR3 DNA follows: TGCAGCGTCGGGACTAGCGGGGGGGTAGAGACCCAGTACTTC. This rearrangement joins TRBV29-1 to TRBJ2-5, with TRBD2 matching 16 bases. This CDR3 has 14 amino acids. Germline values: CDR1 SQVTM, CDR2 ANQGSEA. After removal of 6 bases from V and 4 bases from J, the junction contained 2 bases not matched to a gene.

This rearrangement joins TRBV5-1 to TRBJ1-2, with D possibly being TRBD1 (5 bases). In germline, CDR1 is SGHRS, CDR2 YFSETQ. V was cut by 2 bases and J by 8 bases, with 13 bases left in between. This CDR3 comprises 13 residues. CDR3 protein: CASSFDSQQGYTF. In DNA, the CDR3 is TGCGCCAGCAGCTTTGACAGCCAACAAGGCTACACCTTC.

The V call is TRBV5-1, the J call TRBJ2-2; D is unclear. V gave up 0 bases and J gave up 9 bases, with 15 bases separating them. The CDR3 contains 15 residues. CDR1 is SGHRS, CDR2 YFSETQ, per germline. In DNA, the CDR3 is TGCGCCAGCAGCTTGGGGGCAGTGGCTAACCGGGAGCTGTTTTTT. This encodes CASSLGAVANRELFF.

V usage is TRBV5-1 and J usage is TRBJ2-4; TRBD2 matches 7 bases. Germline CDR1 reads SGHRS; CDR2 reads YFSETQ. The CDR3 consists of 15 residues. After removal of 4 bases from V and 3 bases from J, the junction contained 7 bases not matched to a gene. The CDR3 sequence: CASSSPGGGKNIQYF. For the CDR3, the DNA is TGCGCCAGCAGCAGTCCAGGCGGGGGCAAAAACATTCAGTACTTC.

V gene TRBV27 combines with J gene TRBJ2-7; 7 bases are a match to TRBD1. V trimming: 5 bases; J trimming: 4 bases; junction bases outside the gene matches: 5. Germline values: CDR1 MNHEY, CDR2 SMNVEV (reference sequence). The CDR3 consists of 13 residues. For the CDR3, the DNA is TGTGCCAGCAGTGTCCACAGGGGTTACGAGCAGTACTTC. Encoded protein: CASSVHRGYEQYF.

The chain has TRBV7-9 and TRBJ2-5; D perhaps matches TRBD2 (6 bases). V shed 11 bases and J shed 5 bases, with 18 bases lying between them. CDR3 length: 13 residues. The germline V gene encodes CDR1 SEHNR and CDR2 FQNEAQ (reference sequence). The CDR3 nucleotides are TGTGCCGGAGGCCGGGACTCACGGGAGACCCAGTACTTC. Protein: CAGGRDSRETQYF.

The V call is TRBV10-3, the J call TRBJ2-3; 13 nucleotides line up with TRBD2. The CDR3 loop spans 16 amino acids. Germline CDR1 and CDR2: ENHRY and SYGVKD. With V trimmed by 3 bases and J by 1 base, 1 base remained unmatched. The CDR3 DNA reads as TGTGCCATCAGTGAAGGACTAGCGGGGGGCACAGATACGCAGTATTTT. Translation gives CAISEGLAGGTDTQYF.

The chain couples TRBV6-1 to TRBJ1-1; unclear D gene. The CDR3 contains 14 residues. Trimming cost V 7 bases and J 5 bases, with 17 bases left between them. Germline CDR1 and CDR2: MNHNS and SASEGT. The DNA for the CDR3 is TGTGCCAGCACCCTGAGGCCGGGAGGGACTGAAGCTTTCTTT. Its translation is CASTLRPGGTEAFF.

The gene calls are TRBV7-3 and TRBJ2-1, with a tentative D call TRBD2 (6 bases). This CDR3 contains 15 residues. V lost 0 bases to trimming and J lost 4 bases, with 10 bases between them. Germline V CDR1 and CDR2: SGHTA, FQGTGA. The CDR3 loop is CASSLTRDLYNEQFF. Written as DNA, the CDR3 is TGTGCCAGCAGCTTAACGCGGGACCTTTACAATGAGCAGTTCTTC.

The chain links TRBV2 to TRBJ2-5; D not certain. This CDR3 spans 14 amino acids. Germline V lookup: CDR1 SNHLY, CDR2 FYNNEI. With 2 bases removed from V and 3 bases from J, the gap between germline ends came to 10 bases. CDR3 bases: TGTGCCAGCAGTGAATTTGACTTAAAAGAGACCCAGTACTTC. Protein sequence: CASSEFDLKETQYF.

This clone was detected only once. The gene calls are TRBV10-3 and TRBJ2-7, with D possibly being TRBD1 (5 bases). Germline V lookup: CDR1 ENHRY, CDR2 SYGVKD. CDR3 length: 14 residues. V lost 6 bases to trimming and J lost 1 base, with 13 bases between them. Written as DNA, the CDR3 is TGTGCCATCAGCCAGGGCGAATTTTCCTACGAGCAGTACTTC. It is translated as CAISQGEFSYEQYF.